What follows are 9 T cell receptor beta chains derived from one specimen sequenced in a study of identical twins listed by TCRdb under 2016. The library was obtained by 5' RACE. TCRdb lists the instrument as Illumina HiSeq 2000. TCRdb cleaned the public reads at Q25 with fastp, built clones with MiXCR and kept in-frame beta chains. Rows are unified per CDR3 protein, each entry keeping the most common DNA and genes. The sample records about 330,000 distinct CDR3 sequences, 9% to 15% of which are singletons. 7.2% of the sample comes from the top ten. These data also formed part of another study, on yellow fever vaccine responses in identical twins.

The specimen was CD8+ T cells sorted from blood. The receptors here all came from a woman under 30 in good health.

This clonotype was seen ten or more times. V and J are TRBV5-1 and TRBJ2-5; D perhaps matches TRBD1 (6 bases). Germline V CDR1 and CDR2: SGHRS, YFSETQ. The CDR3 extends over 15 amino acids. With 4 bases removed from V and 2 bases from J, the gap between germline ends came to 15 bases. The CDR3 spells CASSLEATGQETQYF. CDR3 nucleotides: TGCGCCAGCAGCCTGGAGGCGACAGGACAAGAGACCCAGTACTTC.

This clonotype was picked up a small number of times. The chain has TRBV28 and TRBJ2-1; D might be TRBD2 (7 bases). V lost 3 bases and J lost 6, with 12 bases in between. This CDR3 is 14 amino acids long. The V gene's germline CDR1 is MDHEN and CDR2 SYDVKM. DNA for the CDR3: TGTGCCAGCAGTTTTGAGGGAGGGGGCAATGAGCAGTTCTTC. Protein sequence: CASSFEGGGNEQFF.

The chain uses TRBV5-1 and TRBJ2-3; D is uncertain. The germline gives CDR1 SGHRS, CDR2 YFSETQ. V lost 5 bases to trimming and J lost 0 bases, with 13 bases between them. This CDR3 contains 15 residues. The CDR3 sequence is CASSLYSSSTDTQYF. The CDR3 region has the DNA TGCGCCAGCAGTCTGTACTCCTCTAGCACAGATACGCAGTATTTT. The full variable domain, in which reference TRBV5-1 and TRBJ2-3 provide the parts outside the CDR3, is KAGVTQTPRYLIKTRGQQVTLSCSPISGHRSVSWYQQTPGQGLQFLFEYFSETQRNKGNFPGRFSGRQFSNSRSEMNVSTLELGDSALYLCASSLYSSSTDTQYFGPGTRLTVL.

J is TRBJ2-3 and V is TRBV11-2; the match to TRBD2 covers 11 bases. The V gene's germline CDR1 is SGHAT and CDR2 FQNNGV. With V trimmed by 1 base and J by 2 bases, 8 bases remained unmatched. CDR3 length equals 18 residues. The CDR3 region is CASSLGVAGGLNTDTQYF. CDR3 DNA sequence: TGTGCCAGCAGCTTAGGGGTAGCGGGAGGGCTTAACACAGATACGCAGTATTTT.

This clonotype was recorded a few times. The chain joins TRBV18 to TRBJ2-1; D tentatively fits TRBD1 or TRBD2 (5 bases each). This CDR3 is built from 13 residues. The germline V gene encodes CDR1 KGHSH and CDR2 LQKENI. V dropped 6 bases and J dropped 9 bases, with 15 bases sitting between them. In DNA, the CDR3 is TGTGCCAGCTCTCAACGGGGCTCGGGTGAGCAGTTCTTC. It encodes CASSQRGSGEQFF.

The V call is TRBV9, the J call TRBJ2-1, with TRBD2 matching over 9 bases. With V trimmed by 4 bases and J by 7 bases, 9 bases remained unmatched. Germline assignment: CDR1 SGDLS and CDR2 YYNGEE. This CDR3 is 15 amino acids long. The CDR3 is CASSPGTSGGNEQFF. CDR3 nucleotides: TGTGCCAGCAGCCCCGGGACCAGCGGGGGGAATGAGCAGTTCTTC.

The chain is built from TRBV11-2 and TRBJ2-3, with 9 bases aligning to TRBD2. V trimming: 1 base; J trimming: 1 base; junction bases outside the gene matches: 3. This CDR3 is 16 amino acids long. The germline V gene encodes CDR1 SGHAT and CDR2 FQNNGV. CDR3 residues: CASSLVSSGGTDTQYF. The CDR3 DNA reads as TGTGCCAGCAGCTTAGTATCTAGCGGGGGCACAGATACGCAGTATTTT.

The rearrangement links TRBV2 to TRBJ1-1; D gene unclear. This CDR3 region has 13 residues. Looked up from germline, CDR1 is SNHLY and CDR2 is FYNNEI. V was cut by 7 bases and J by 1 base, with 10 bases left in between. In DNA, the CDR3 is TGTGCCAGCACTGGGAGAACGAACACTGAAGCTTTCTTT. Protein product: CASTGRTNTEAFF. Filled out from reference TRBV2 and TRBJ1-1, the complete variable domain reads EPEVTQTPSHQVTQMGQEVILRCVPISNHLYFYWYRQILGQKVEFLVSFYNNEISEKSEIFDDQFSVERPDGSNFTLKIRSTKLEDSAMYFCASTGRTNTEAFFGQGTRLTVV.

The rearrangement uses TRBV7-2 and TRBJ1-1; D is uncertain. V was trimmed by 5 bases and J by 11 bases, leaving 12 bases between them. The length of the CDR3 is 11 residues. CDR1 is SGHTA and CDR2 is FQGNSA in the germline V gene. The CDR3 reads CASSPGGLAFF. The CDR3 region has the DNA TGTGCCAGCAGCCCTGGCGGGTTGGCTTTCTTT.